The source of this T cell receptor (beta chain) is a study of OX40 agonist ivuxolimab in advanced cancers. Across the study: Participants could have had prior anti-PD-1, anti-PD-L1 or anti-CTLA-4 therapy, and approximately 40% had some. General study findings and limits: Certain nonresponding patients likewise had low normalized T-cell clonal expansion.

Some clones are missing from TCRdb's copy, which holds only in-frame ones; the method was immunoSEQ multiplex PCR. This repertoire shows roughly 60,000 clones, about 80% found once; its top ten account for about 1.9%. The V end was cut by 9 bases, the J end by 7 bases, with 21 bases between. The CDR3 is made up of 14 amino acids. Germline loops: CDR1 LNHDA, CDR2 SQIVND (reference sequence). This clone was seen more than once but under ten times. What it recognizes is unknown. The chain links TRBV19 to TRBJ1-1; no firm D call. The specimen was CD4+ or CD8+ T cells sorted from blood, collected in a trial of the OX40 agonist ivuxolimab. This clonotype was obtained from an adult with an advanced solid tumor such as melanoma, head and neck, liver or kidney cancer. CDR3 region: CASHIGRTPLEAFF. The DNA for the CDR3 is TGTGCCAGCCACATAGGTCGGACCCCTCTTGAAGCTTTCTTT.